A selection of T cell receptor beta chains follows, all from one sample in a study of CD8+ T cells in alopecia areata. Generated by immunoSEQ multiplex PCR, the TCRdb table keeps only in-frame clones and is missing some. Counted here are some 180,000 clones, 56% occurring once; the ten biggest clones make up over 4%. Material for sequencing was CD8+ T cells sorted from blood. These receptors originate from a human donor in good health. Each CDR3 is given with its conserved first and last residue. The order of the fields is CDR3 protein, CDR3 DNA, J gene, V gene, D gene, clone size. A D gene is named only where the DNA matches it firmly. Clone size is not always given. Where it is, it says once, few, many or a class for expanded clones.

CDR3 protein: CASSSPGGPGETQYF; CDR3 DNA: TGTGCCAGCAGCTCCCCCGGGGGGCCGGGAGAGACCCAGTACTTC; J gene: TRBJ2-5; V gene: TRBV11-1; D gene: .; clone size: .
CDR3 protein: CASSDSGTRNTEAFF; CDR3 DNA: TGTGCCAGCAGTGATTCCGGGACGAGGAACACTGAAGCTTTCTTT; J gene: TRBJ1-1; V gene: TRBV25-1; D gene: .; clone size: .
CDR3 protein: CASQQGPNTEAFF; CDR3 DNA: TGTGCCAGCCAACAGGGGCCTAACACTGAAGCTTTCTTT; J gene: TRBJ1-1; V gene: TRBV6-5; D gene: TRBD1; clone size: .
CDR3 protein: CASSAGQMNTEAFF; CDR3 DNA: TGTGCCAGCAGTGCTGGACAGATGAACACTGAAGCTTTCTTT; J gene: TRBJ1-1; V gene: TRBV25-1; D gene: .; clone size: .
CDR3 protein: CASSVDRNYGYTF; CDR3 DNA: TGTGCCAGCAGCGTAGACCGAAACTATGGCTACACCTTC; J gene: TRBJ1-2; V gene: TRBV9; D gene: .; clone size: once
CDR3 protein: CASSIKGETQYF; CDR3 DNA: TGTGCCAGTAGTATTAAGGGAGAGACCCAGTACTTC; J gene: TRBJ2-5; V gene: TRBV19; D gene: .; clone size: once
CDR3 protein: CASSVRGNQPQHF; CDR3 DNA: TGTGCCAGCAGCGTGCGGGGAAATCAGCCCCAGCATTTT; J gene: TRBJ1-5; V gene: TRBV6-6; D gene: .; clone size: few
CDR3 protein: CASSQVQGSGSPLHF; CDR3 DNA: TGCGCCAGCAGCCAAGTACAAGGGTCGGGTTCACCCCTCCACTTT; J gene: TRBJ1-6; V gene: TRBV4-1; D gene: .; clone size: .
CDR3 protein: CASSSGTSAADTQYF; CDR3 DNA: TGTGCCAGCAGCTCCGGGACTAGCGCAGCAGATACGCAGTATTTT; J gene: TRBJ2-3; V gene: TRBV7-9; D gene: TRBD2; clone size: .
CDR3 protein: CASSGPGHDEQYF; CDR3 DNA: TGCGCCAGCAGCGGGCCGGGACATGACGAGCAGTACTTC; J gene: TRBJ2-7; V gene: TRBV4-1; D gene: .; clone size: .
CDR3 protein: CAWSTLVEGYTF; CDR3 DNA: TGTGCCTGGAGCACTTTGGTGGAAGGCTACACCTTC; J gene: TRBJ1-2; V gene: TRBV30; D gene: .; clone size: few
CDR3 protein: CATGQDEQYF; CDR3 DNA: TGTGCCACCGGGCAGGACGAGCAGTACTTC; J gene: TRBJ2-7; V gene: TRBV7-9; D gene: .; clone size: .
CDR3 protein: CASSVDPQMGAFF; CDR3 DNA: TGTGCCAGCAGCGTAGATCCCCAGATGGGAGCTTTCTTT; J gene: TRBJ1-1; V gene: TRBV9; D gene: .; clone size: .
CDR3 protein: CSATGPNTEAFF; CDR3 DNA: TGCAGCGCGACAGGGCCTAACACTGAAGCTTTCTTT; J gene: TRBJ1-1; V gene: TRBV29-1; D gene: TRBD1; clone size: .
CDR3 protein: CASIGEGQQFF; CDR3 DNA: TGCGCCAGCATCGGGGAGGGCCAGCAGTTCTTC; J gene: TRBJ2-1; V gene: TRBV5-1; D gene: TRBD2; clone size: .
CDR3 protein: CASSRTGSHEQYF; CDR3 DNA: TGTGCCAGCAGTCGGACAGGGAGCCACGAGCAGTACTTC; J gene: TRBJ2-7; V gene: TRBV7-2; D gene: TRBD1; clone size: .
CDR3 protein: CASSQEQGTENEKLFF; CDR3 DNA: TGCGCCAGCAGCCAAGAACAGGGAACAGAAAATGAAAAACTGTTTTTT; J gene: TRBJ1-4; V gene: TRBV4-1; D gene: .; clone size: .
CDR3 protein: CASSEMTGPYGYTF; CDR3 DNA: TGCGCCAGCAGTGAAATGACAGGTCCCTATGGCTACACCTTC; J gene: TRBJ1-2; V gene: TRBV10-2; D gene: .; clone size: .
CDR3 protein: CSVPGGETQYF; CDR3 DNA: TGCAGCGTACCAGGGGGGGAGACCCAGTACTTC; J gene: TRBJ2-5; V gene: TRBV29-1; D gene: .; clone size: once
CDR3 protein: CASSLTGFGNTIYF; CDR3 DNA: TGTGCCAGCAGCTTGACCGGGTTTGGAAACACCATATATTTT; J gene: TRBJ1-3; V gene: TRBV5-4; D gene: .; clone size: few
CDR3 protein: CASSLSMGQLFTGELFF; CDR3 DNA: TGTGCCAGCAGTTTATCCATGGGACAGCTTTTCACCGGGGAGCTGTTTTTT; J gene: TRBJ2-2; V gene: TRBV27; D gene: TRBD1; clone size: once
CDR3 protein: CASSLVPEVETQYF; CDR3 DNA: TGTGCCAGCAGCTTAGTACCGGAGGTGGAGACCCAGTACTTC; J gene: TRBJ2-5; V gene: TRBV13; D gene: .; clone size: .
CDR3 protein: CASSLVDRPVYEQYF; CDR3 DNA: TGTGCCAGCAGCTTAGTGGACCGACCGGTCTACGAGCAGTACTTC; J gene: TRBJ2-7; V gene: TRBV7-9; D gene: .; clone size: .
CDR3 protein: CASSQGPNQPQHF; CDR3 DNA: TGCGCCAGCAGCCAAGGACCGAATCAGCCCCAGCATTTT; J gene: TRBJ1-5; V gene: TRBV4-1; D gene: .; clone size: .